This TCR beta chain was captured by sequencing in a study of PD-L1 blockade in urothelial cancer. Study at large: The median number of T cells present in blood samples was some 140,000. Broader study findings: Better progression-free and overall survival followed lower pretreatment blood clonality.

The cohort comprised individuals with locally advanced or metastatic urothelial carcinoma. Each patient contributed between 1 and 8 total time points of blood mononuclear cells, pretreatment and during treatment. In its sample, this clone was seen a few times. Its antigen is not identified. Using immunoSEQ multiplex PCR, the repertoire was profiled, and TCRdb retains in-frame clones only, with some absent. The table has 45,000 to 65,000 clones, over 75% seen once; the top ten hold 5.8%. Germline V gene data show CDR1 as SGHRS and CDR2 as YFSETQ. Trimming left V 0 bases short and J 6 bases short, with 9 bases between. CDR3 length: 14 residues.

This specimen consisted of PBMCs, obtained around atezolizumab (anti-PD-L1) treatment. The V gene is TRBV5-1, the J gene TRBJ2-2; no clear D. The clonotype was recovered from a middle-aged man with urothelial cancer. Here the CDR3 DNA reads TGCGCCAGCAGCTTGGGCGCCCAGGCCGGGGAGCTGTTTTTT. Translation gives CASSLGAQAGELFF.